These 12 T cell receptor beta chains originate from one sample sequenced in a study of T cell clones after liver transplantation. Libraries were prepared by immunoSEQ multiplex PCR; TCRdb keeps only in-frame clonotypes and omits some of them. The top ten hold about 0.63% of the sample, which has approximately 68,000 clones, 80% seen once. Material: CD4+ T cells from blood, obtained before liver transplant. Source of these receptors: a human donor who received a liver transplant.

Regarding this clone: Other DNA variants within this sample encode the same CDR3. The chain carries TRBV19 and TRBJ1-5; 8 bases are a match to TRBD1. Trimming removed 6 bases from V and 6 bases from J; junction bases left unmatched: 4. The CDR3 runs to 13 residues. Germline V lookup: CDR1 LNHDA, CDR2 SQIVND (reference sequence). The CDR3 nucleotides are TGTGCCAGTAGCAGGGGGCCTGGTCAGCCCCAGCATTTT. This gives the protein CASSRGPGQPQHF. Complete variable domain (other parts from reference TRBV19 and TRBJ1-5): DGGITQSPKYLFRKEGQNVTLSCEQNLNHDAMYWYRQDPGQGLRLIYYSQIVNDFQKGDIAEGYSVSREKKESFPLTVTSAQKNPTAFYLCASSRGPGQPQHFGDGTRLSIL.

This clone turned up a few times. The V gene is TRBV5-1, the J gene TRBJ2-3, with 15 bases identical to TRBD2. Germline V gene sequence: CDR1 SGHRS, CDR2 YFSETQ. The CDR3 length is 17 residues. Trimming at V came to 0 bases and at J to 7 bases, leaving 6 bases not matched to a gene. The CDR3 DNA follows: TGCGCCAGCAGCTTGGATGGGGGACTAGCGGGAGGAAATACGCAGTATTTT. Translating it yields CASSLDGGLAGGNTQYF.

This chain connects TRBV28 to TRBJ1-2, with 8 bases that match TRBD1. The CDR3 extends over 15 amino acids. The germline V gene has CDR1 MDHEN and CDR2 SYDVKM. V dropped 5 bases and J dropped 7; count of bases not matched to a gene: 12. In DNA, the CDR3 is TGTGCCAGCAGTACCACGGGCAGGGGGCTTGGTGGCTACACCTTC. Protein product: CASSTTGRGLGGYTF.

CDR3: CASSLMGARSEKLFF. The DNA of the CDR3 is TGCGCCAGCAGCTTGATGGGGGCGAGGAGTGAAAAACTGTTTTTT. This sequence joins TRBV5-1 and TRBJ1-4, with D possibly TRBD1 on 6 matching bases. Trimming stripped 1 base from V and 7 bases from J, with 14 bases between. The CDR3 spans 15 residues. The germline V gene encodes CDR1 SGHRS and CDR2 YFSETQ.

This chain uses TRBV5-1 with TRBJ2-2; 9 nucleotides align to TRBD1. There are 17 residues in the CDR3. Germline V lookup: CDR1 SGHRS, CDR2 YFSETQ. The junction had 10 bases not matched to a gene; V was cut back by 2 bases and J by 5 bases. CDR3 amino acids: CASSLAPSGQGTGELFF. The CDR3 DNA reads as TGCGCCAGCAGCTTAGCCCCCTCGGGACAGGGTACCGGGGAGCTGTTTTTT.

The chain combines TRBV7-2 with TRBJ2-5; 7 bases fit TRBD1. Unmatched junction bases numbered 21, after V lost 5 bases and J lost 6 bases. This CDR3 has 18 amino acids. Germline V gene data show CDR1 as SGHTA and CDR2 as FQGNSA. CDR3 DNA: TGTGCCAGCAGCCCATCCGGGACAGCTACCCTCCTTGGTCAGACCCAGTACTTC. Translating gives CASSPSGTATLLGQTQYF.

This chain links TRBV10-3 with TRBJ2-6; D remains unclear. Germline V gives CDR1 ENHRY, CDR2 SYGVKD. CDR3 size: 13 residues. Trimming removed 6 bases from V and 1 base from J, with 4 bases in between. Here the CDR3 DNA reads TGTGCCATCAGCCCTTCTGGGGCCAACGTCCTGACTTTC. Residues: CAISPSGANVLTF.

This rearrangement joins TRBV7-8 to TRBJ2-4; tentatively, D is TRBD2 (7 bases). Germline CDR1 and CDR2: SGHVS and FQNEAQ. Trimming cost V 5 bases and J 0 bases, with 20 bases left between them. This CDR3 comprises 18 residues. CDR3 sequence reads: CASSRGAWRGLAKNIQYF. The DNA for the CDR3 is TGTGCCAGCAGCCGGGGGGCTTGGCGGGGCCTAGCCAAAAACATTCAGTACTTC.

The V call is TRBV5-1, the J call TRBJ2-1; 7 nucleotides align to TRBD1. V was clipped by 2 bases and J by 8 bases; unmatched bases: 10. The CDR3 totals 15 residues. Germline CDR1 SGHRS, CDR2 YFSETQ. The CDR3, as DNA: TGCGCCAGCAGCTTAGGGGGCAGAGGGTTCTATGAGCAGTTCTTC. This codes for CASSLGGRGFYEQFF. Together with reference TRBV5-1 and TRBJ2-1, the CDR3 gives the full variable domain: KAGVTQTPRYLIKTRGQQVTLSCSPISGHRSVSWYQQTPGQGLQFLFEYFSETQRNKGNFPGRFSGRQFSNSRSEMNVSTLELGDSALYLCASSLGGRGFYEQFFGPGTRLTVL.

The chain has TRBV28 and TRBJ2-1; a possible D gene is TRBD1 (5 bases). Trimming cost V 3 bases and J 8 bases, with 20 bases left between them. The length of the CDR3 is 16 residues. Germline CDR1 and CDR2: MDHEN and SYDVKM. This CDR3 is CASSLNRGSLVDEQFF. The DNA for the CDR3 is TGTGCCAGCAGTTTGAATAGGGGCAGCTTGGTCGATGAGCAGTTCTTC.

The CDR3 sequence: CASSLGTYNEQFF. DNA for the CDR3: TGCGCCAGCAGCCTCGGGACTTACAATGAGCAGTTCTTC. J is TRBJ2-1 and V is TRBV5-1, with D perhaps TRBD2 (6 bases). Germline-derived CDR1 and CDR2 are SGHRS and YFSETQ. V shed 4 bases and J shed 4 bases, with 9 bases lying between them. This CDR3 contains 13 residues.

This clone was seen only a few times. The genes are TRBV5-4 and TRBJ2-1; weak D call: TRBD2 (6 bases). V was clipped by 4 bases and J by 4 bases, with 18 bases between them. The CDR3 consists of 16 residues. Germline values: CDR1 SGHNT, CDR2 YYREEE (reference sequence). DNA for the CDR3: TGTGCCAGCAGCCGGGCGGCGGGTGGACTATACAATGAGCAGTTCTTC. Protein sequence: CASSRAAGGLYNEQFF.